The clone carrying this T cell receptor (beta chain) occurred a few times. Its target is not known. Using a J-beta primer mix together with a sample-barcoded 5' primer, a second PCR was run for about 6 to 11 cycles. A single record per CDR3 protein comes from TCRdb applying MiXCR to the 5' RACE reads. The sample lists around 1,800,000 distinct CDR3 sequences; roughly two fifths were seen once. This specimen comes from a study of blood T cells in healthy people across ages. Points from the study as a whole: Among long-lived donors, naive CD4+ cells were more numerous and diversity higher than in aged donors. Naive and antigen-experienced cells were not separated, limiting conclusive comparison.

Germline trimming cut 1 base from V and 11 bases from J; bases unmatched to any gene: 12. Germline lookup yields CDR1 SGHTA and CDR2 FQGNSA. This CDR3 has 17 residues. The clonotype comes from a human donor in good health. Sample: blood. This chain links TRBV7-2 with TRBJ1-6; 9 bases line up with TRBD1. The CDR3 bases are TGTGCCAGCAGCTTAGTTGGGACAGGGTTGGGAGGGACACCCCTCCACTTT. Translated: CASSLVGTGLGGTPLHF.